This T cell receptor beta chain was recorded in a study of cytomegalovirus exposure and HLA in healthy donors. Findings and caveats of the study: The classifier reportedly diagnosed cytomegalovirus status with high sensitivity and specificity.

V trimming: 3 bases; J trimming: 9 bases; junction bases outside the gene matches: 3. There are 13 residues in the CDR3. Germline CDR1 and CDR2: SNHLY and FYNNEI. 13 Jbeta primers and 60 Vbeta primers were used for the PCR. Only in-frame clones appear in the TCRdb table, and some are missing; sequencing was by immunoSEQ multiplex PCR. Among roughly 150,000 clones, nearly 80% were seen once, and the ten largest hold approximately 14%. With regard to this clone: Its specificity is not known.

This chain uses TRBV2 with TRBJ2-2, with TRBD1 matching over 8 bases. This receptor was obtained from a woman between 40 and 50 years old in good health and CMV-seronegative. Sequenced sample: PBMCs. The CDR3 bases are TGTGCCAGCAGTGACAGGGGGCCCTGGGAGCTGTTTTTT. This encodes CASSDRGPWELFF.